A single sample is the source of the 27 T cell receptor beta chains below, sequenced in a study of cytomegalovirus exposure and HLA in healthy donors. PCR used 60 Vbeta primers and 13 Jbeta primers. Profiling relied on immunoSEQ multiplex PCR, and the TCRdb table lists in-frame clones only, not all of them. The table shows approximately 220,000 clones, with about 80% occurring only once. The sequenced sample consisted of PBMCs. The receptors stem from a man younger than 35 in good health and CMV-seronegative.

The chain employs TRBV6-1 and TRBJ2-1; TRBD1 aligns across 9 bases. Trimming took 10 bases from V and 7 from J; bases not matched to a gene: 8. The CDR3 runs 13 residues. Germline V gives CDR1 MNHNS, CDR2 SASEGT. The CDR3 protein is CATSIQGANEQFF. The CDR3 nucleotides read TGTGCCACCAGCATACAGGGGGCAAATGAGCAGTTCTTC.

The chain carries TRBV5-1 and TRBJ2-1, with 9 nucleotides matching TRBD1. CDR1 and CDR2 from the germline V gene are SGHRS and YFSETQ. This CDR3 has 19 residues. V was pared by 4 bases and J by 0 bases, with 14 bases of the junction left unmatched. CDR3 sequence (DNA): TGCGCCAGCAGCGACCGGGACAGGGAACCTTTTAGCTCCTACAATGAGCAGTTCTTC. Residues: CASSDRDREPFSSYNEQFF.

For the CDR3, the DNA is TGTGCCAGCAGCGCCCGGGCAGGGTTTACAGATACGCAGTATTTT. This translates into CASSARAGFTDTQYF. The chain links TRBV7-2 to TRBJ2-3; a possible D gene is TRBD1 (5 bases). Germline assignment: CDR1 SGHTA and CDR2 FQGNSA. Deletions cut 5 bases from V and 3 bases from J, with 15 bases between. CDR3 size: 15 residues.

The gene calls are TRBV6-1 and TRBJ1-4, with 9 bases matching TRBD1. In germline, CDR1 is MNHNS, CDR2 SASEGT. This CDR3 region has 13 residues. After removal of 2 bases from V and 13 bases from J, the junction contained 5 bases not matched to a gene. As DNA, the CDR3 is TGTGCCAGCAGTGAAAGGGGGACAGGGAGACTGTTTTTT. Its protein product is CASSERGTGRLFF.

The genes are TRBV7-3 and TRBJ1-1; TRBD1 might be the D (6 bases). The V end lost 4 bases, the J end lost 3 bases, and 9 bases lay between the germline ends. The CDR3 contains 13 residues. The germline V gene encodes CDR1 SGHTA and CDR2 FQGTGA. This CDR3 reads CASSSQGHTEAFF. In DNA, the CDR3 is TGTGCCAGCAGCTCACAGGGTCACACTGAAGCTTTCTTT.

This clone has a single count. Germline is not matched at one junction end, which may reflect a read error. The CDR3 DNA reads TGTTCCAGCGGGTTAGCGGGAGAGGAGACCCAGTACTTC. Its protein is CSSGLAGEETQYF. This chain links TRBV7-9 with TRBJ2-5; 9 bases map to TRBD2. This CDR3 has 13 amino acids. Germline V gene lookup returns CDR1 SEHNR and CDR2 FQNEAQ (reference sequence). Full variable domain (remainder filled in from reference TRBV7-9 and TRBJ2-5): DTGVSQNPRHKITKRGQNVTFRCDPISEHNRLYWYRQTLGQGPEFLTYFQNEAQLEKSRLLSDRFSAERPKGSFSTLEIQRTEQGDSAMYLCSSGLAGEETQYFGPGTRLLVL.

The chain carries TRBV13 and TRBJ2-7; the D gene is possibly TRBD1 (6 bases). V dropped 5 bases and J dropped 3 bases, with 11 bases sitting between them. The CDR3 has 13 residues. CDR1 is PRHDT and CDR2 is FYEKMQ in the germline V gene (reference sequence). In nucleotides, the CDR3 is TGTGCCAGCAGCGTTAAAGGGGGCTACGAGCAGTACTTC. The encoded protein is CASSVKGGYEQYF. The full variable domain, in which reference TRBV13 and TRBJ2-7 provide the parts outside the CDR3, is AAGVIQSPRHLIKEKRETATLKCYPIPRHDTVYWYQQGPGQDPQFLISFYEKMQSDKGSIPDRFSAQQFSDYHSELNMSSLELGDSALYFCASSVKGGYEQYFGPGTRLTVT.

The V gene is TRBV5-1, the J gene TRBJ2-2; tentative D call: TRBD1 (6 bases). Germline V gene data show CDR1 as SGHRS and CDR2 as YFSETQ. V shed 7 bases and J shed 0 bases, with 13 bases lying between them. The CDR3 has 15 residues. The CDR3 reads CASGRGTANTGELFF. In DNA form, the CDR3 reads TGCGCCAGCGGTAGGGGGACCGCGAACACCGGGGAGCTGTTTTTT.

The chain is built from TRBV11-2 and TRBJ2-5, with TRBD1 as a possible D gene (5 bases). This CDR3 is built from 13 residues. The V end lost 7 bases, the J end lost 5 bases, and 14 bases lay between the germline ends. The germline CDR1 and CDR2 sequences are SGHAT and FQNNGV. The CDR3 region has the DNA TGTGCCAGCACCGTAGGGGTAGGGGAGACCCAGTACTTC. This encodes CASTVGVGETQYF.

The genes are TRBV27 and TRBJ1-2, with 7 bases aligning to TRBD1. The CDR3 runs to 13 residues. CDR1 MNHEY and CDR2 SMNVEV come from the germline V gene (reference sequence). Trimming cost V 5 bases and J 5 bases; bases outside gene matches: 5. CDR3 loop: CASSPLTGYGYTF. CDR3 coding DNA: TGTGCCAGCAGTCCCCTGACAGGGTATGGCTACACCTTC.

This clone appeared once. The V gene is TRBV29-1, the J gene TRBJ2-7, with 8 bases fitting TRBD2. After removal of 4 bases from V and 2 bases from J, the junction contained 4 bases not matched to a gene. This CDR3 has 13 amino acids. CDR1 is SQVTM, CDR2 ANQGSEA, per germline. CDR3 sequence (DNA): TGCAGCGTTGGCAGCGGGAGCCCCTACGAGCAGTACTTC. This translates into CSVGSGSPYEQYF.

This chain joins TRBV7-9 and TRBJ2-4; TRBD2 might be the D (6 bases). The ends were cut back, 4 bases at V and 6 bases at J, with 19 bases in the middle. CDR1 and CDR2 from the germline V gene are SEHNR and FQNEAQ (reference sequence). This CDR3 is built from 16 residues. The CDR3 bases are TGTGCCAGCAGCTCTTCGGGAGATATCCAAGGAAACATTCAGTACTTC. Translation: CASSSSGDIQGNIQYF.

The chain uses TRBV7-9 and TRBJ2-2; 8 nucleotides match TRBD2. This CDR3 region has 16 residues. Germline loops: CDR1 SEHNR, CDR2 FQNEAQ (reference sequence). J lost 7 bases, V lost 5 bases, and 12 bases had no gene match. The DNA for the CDR3 is TGTGCCAGCAGCCCTTCTCTGCGGGAGGCTAGCGGGGAGCTGTTTTTT. Translation gives CASSPSLREASGELFF.

The chain uses TRBV7-9 and TRBJ1-2; 7 positions match TRBD1. Trimming removed 7 bases from V and 2 bases from J; junction bases left unmatched: 10. There are 15 residues in the CDR3. CDR1 and CDR2 (germline): SEHNR, FQNEAQ (reference sequence). CDR3: CASIRPDRPNYGYTF. The CDR3 DNA is TGTGCCAGCATCCGACCGGACAGGCCCAACTATGGCTACACCTTC.

The rearrangement joins TRBV13 to TRBJ2-7, with a weak D call TRBD2 (5 bases). Germline V CDR1 and CDR2: PRHDT, FYEKMQ (reference sequence). CDR3 length: 15 amino acids. With 0 bases removed from V and 0 bases from J, the gap between germline ends came to 9 bases. The DNA for the CDR3 is TGTGCCAGCAGCTTAGGGGGCGGGTACTCCTACGAGCAGTACTTC. It is translated as CASSLGGGYSYEQYF.

This chain connects TRBV4-1 to TRBJ2-7; 12 bases line up with TRBD2. CDR3 length: 18 amino acids. Germline V lookup: CDR1 MGHRA, CDR2 YSYEKL. V trimming: 4 bases; J trimming: 2 bases; junction bases outside the gene matches: 12. CDR3 DNA: TGCGCCAGCAGCCCTATGGGACTAGCGGGTAAGGGGGCCTACGAGCAGTACTTC. Its translation: CASSPMGLAGKGAYEQYF.

V and J are TRBV18 and TRBJ1-4; TRBD1 might be the D (6 bases). The CDR3 is made up of 17 amino acids. Germline CDR1 KGHSH, CDR2 LQKENI. V lost 2 bases, J lost 7 bases, and 20 bases lay in between. The CDR3: CASSPSETGLWGEKLFF. DNA of the CDR3: TGTGCCAGCTCACCATCCGAGACAGGCCTTTGGGGTGAAAAACTGTTTTTT.

This chain joins TRBV14 and TRBJ2-2; no definite D call. The CDR3 is 15 amino acids. Germline values: CDR1 SGHDN, CDR2 FVKESK. V gave up 0 bases and J gave up 4 bases, with 9 bases separating them. The CDR3 DNA follows: TGTGCCAGCAGCCAAGATATCGGTGGCACCGGGGAGCTGTTTTTT. This translates into CASSQDIGGTGELFF.

The chain couples TRBV6-5 to TRBJ1-1; 7 bases are a match to TRBD1. This CDR3 contains 14 residues. Germline V gives CDR1 MNHEY, CDR2 SVGAGI. Trimming took 6 bases from V and 0 from J; bases not matched to a gene: 4. CDR3 sequence reads: CASSRDSLNTEAFF. The DNA of the CDR3 is TGTGCCAGCAGCAGGGACAGTTTGAACACTGAAGCTTTCTTT.

This clone was observed a handful of times. The rearrangement links TRBV7-8 to TRBJ2-1; 13 bases are shared with TRBD2. Germline CDR1 reads SGHVS; CDR2 reads FQNEAQ. The CDR3 sequence is 17 residues long. V dropped 1 base and J dropped 4; count of bases not matched to a gene: 4. The CDR3 is CASSLVLAGGIYNEQFF. DNA for the CDR3: TGTGCCAGCAGCTTAGTACTAGCGGGAGGGATTTACAATGAGCAGTTCTTC.

The chain recombines TRBV14 with TRBJ2-1; possibly TRBD2 for D (6 bases). The CDR3 extends over 16 amino acids. Trimming took 4 bases from V and 0 from J, leaving 13 bases between them. In germline, CDR1 is SGHDN, CDR2 FVKESK. The CDR3 nucleotides read TGTGCCAGCAGCCTCGGGACTGTGTTCTCCTACAATGAGCAGTTCTTC. Its translation is CASSLGTVFSYNEQFF.

The rearrangement links TRBV9 to TRBJ2-7, with D tentatively TRBD2 (5 bases). Germline V gene sequence: CDR1 SGDLS, CDR2 YYNGEE. Trimming cost V 0 bases and J 1 base, with 14 bases left between them. CDR3 length equals 16 residues. The CDR3 coding sequence is TGTGCCAGCAGCGTAGCAAGTAGCGCAACTTCCTACGAGCAGTACTTC. Protein: CASSVASSATSYEQYF.

The genes are TRBV23-1 and TRBJ2-2; 12 bases agree with TRBD2. TRBV23-1 carries the ORF label, with uncertain function. After removal of 8 bases from V and 7 bases from J, the junction contained 11 bases not matched to a gene. CDR3 length: 16 residues. The CDR3 DNA follows: TGCGCCAGCTGCGCGCCGGGACTAGCGGGCTTCGGGGAGCTGTTTTTT. It specifies CASCAPGLAGFGELFF.

J is TRBJ1-1 and V is TRBV11-2; D is perhaps TRBD1 (5 bases). V lost 4 bases and J lost 4, with 16 bases in between. From germline, CDR1 is SGHAT and CDR2 FQNNGV. This CDR3 comprises 15 residues. The CDR3 sequence: CASSSRPGGTTEAFF. The CDR3 nucleotides are TGTGCCAGCAGCTCGCGCCCGGGGGGGACCACTGAAGCTTTCTTT.

CDR3 region: CASSESRFTGTPPYTQYF. The CDR3 nucleotides are TGCGCCAGCAGTGAGTCGAGATTTACCGGGACTCCCCCTTATACGCAGTATTTT. The V gene is TRBV10-1, the J gene TRBJ2-3; D is perhaps TRBD2 (6 bases). Trimming cost V 0 bases and J 7 bases, with 23 bases left between them. The CDR3 is 18 amino acids. CDR1 and CDR2 (germline): WNHNN, SYGVQD (reference sequence).

The chain uses TRBV9 and TRBJ2-7, with 8 nucleotides matching TRBD1. Germline CDR1 and CDR2: SGDLS and YYNGEE. The CDR3 runs 14 residues. V shed 4 bases and J 2 bases; nucleotides not matched to a gene: 5. The CDR3 sequence: CASSLRTGPYEQYF. DNA for the CDR3: TGTGCCAGCAGCTTACGGACAGGGCCCTACGAGCAGTACTTC.

The rearrangement uses TRBV7-9 and TRBJ2-2, with 8 bases matching TRBD1. The germline V gene encodes CDR1 SEHNR and CDR2 FQNEAQ (reference sequence). The CDR3 spans 14 residues. V was clipped by 5 bases and J by 7 bases; unmatched bases: 6. In nucleotides, the CDR3 is TGTGCCAGCAGCGGACAGGGATTAGACGGGGAGCTGTTTTTT. Its translation: CASSGQGLDGELFF.